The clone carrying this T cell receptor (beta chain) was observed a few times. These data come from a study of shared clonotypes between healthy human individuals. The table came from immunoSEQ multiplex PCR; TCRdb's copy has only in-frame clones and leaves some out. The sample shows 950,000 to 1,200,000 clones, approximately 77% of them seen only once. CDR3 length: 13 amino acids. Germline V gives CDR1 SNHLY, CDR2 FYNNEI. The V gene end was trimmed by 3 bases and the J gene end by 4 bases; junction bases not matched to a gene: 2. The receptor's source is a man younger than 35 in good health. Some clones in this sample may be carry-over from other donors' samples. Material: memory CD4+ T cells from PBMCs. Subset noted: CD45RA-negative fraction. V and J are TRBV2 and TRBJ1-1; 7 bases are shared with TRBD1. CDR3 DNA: TGTGCCAGCAGTGAGGGACAGACCACTGAAGCTTTCTTT. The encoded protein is CASSEGQTTEAFF.